Given below is one T cell receptor beta chain in context. The antigen remains undetermined. The sample comes from a study of blood T cells in healthy people across ages. General observations from the study: Long-lived donors had more naive CD4+ cells and higher diversity than aged donors. Observed TCR beta diversity per million T cells went down as age went up. This fall followed a roughly linear course with age. Across samples, TCR beta diversity tracked strongly with naive T cell percentage.

Trimming took 5 bases from V and 7 from J; bases not matched to a gene: 16. CDR3 length: 17 amino acids. CDR1 and CDR2 (germline): SGHVS, FNYEAQ. Next came a second PCR, run for about 6 to 12 cycles, which used a sample-barcoded 5' primer along with a J-beta primer mix. A template-switch adaptor that had 12 random nucleotides put a tag on each cDNA molecule. TCRdb processed the 5' RACE reads anew with MiXCR; each CDR3 protein has one entry. The repertoire holds about 830,000 distinct CDR3 sequences, around two thirds seen once, with around 30% in the top ten. This clonotype originated in a man between 25 and 39 years old in good health. This sequence joins TRBV7-6 and TRBJ2-1, with 8 bases matching TRBD1. Sequencing was done on a sample of blood. In nucleotides, the CDR3 is TGTGCCAGCAGCGACTACCGGGACAGGCGCCCGTATAATGAGCAGTTCTTC. Its protein is CASSDYRDRRPYNEQFF.